This T cell receptor (beta chain) comes out of a study of CD8+ T cells in alopecia areata. Points from the study as a whole: Many expanded lesional clones persisted during tofacitinib (in both scalp and blood). Compared with mice, patients displayed less clear TCR sharing, possibly for HLA-related reasons.

Treatment reported: oral pan-JAK inhibitor, 5-10 mg twice daily. The CDR3 has 14 residues. Trimming took 1 base from V and 6 from J; bases not matched to a gene: 4. In germline, CDR1 is SEHNR, CDR2 FQNEAQ (reference sequence). As for this clone: Its matching antigen is unknown.

RNA, once extracted, was reverse transcribed into cDNA for use as the sequencing template. Using immunoSEQ multiplex PCR, the repertoire was profiled, and TCRdb retains in-frame clones only, with some absent. The table includes 150,000 to 200,000 clones, about three fifths detected once. This receptor was identified in a human donor with alopecia areata. Sequenced here: CD4+ T cells sorted from blood, sampled at week 24, from a patient treated with tofacitinib. The rearrangement uses TRBV7-9 and TRBJ1-2; 8 bases are a match to TRBD1. CDR3 region: CASSLEAGGNGYTF. As DNA, the CDR3 is TGTGCCAGCAGCTTAGAGGCAGGGGGCAATGGCTACACCTTC.